Detailed here is one TCR beta chain. The data originate from a study of T cells after yellow fever vaccination. MiXCR was run by TCRdb on the 5' RACE reads, yielding one entry per CDR3 protein. The sample yields under 600,000 distinct CDR3 sequences, 21% seen once. The sample consisted of PBMCs, taken roughly 20 days after the first yellow fever vaccination. The TCR originated in a man aged 18 to 29 who received the YFV17D yellow fever vaccine.

The CDR3 DNA sequence: TGTGCCATCAGTAATGCCCCACCCCACGAGCAGTACTTC. Its protein is CAISNAPPHEQYF. The chain joins TRBV10-3 to TRBJ2-7; no clear D gene. Germline lookup yields CDR1 ENHRY and CDR2 SYGVKD. The CDR3 runs to 13 residues. Between the trimmed V and J ends, which lost 5 bases and 5 bases, there was a span of 13 bases.